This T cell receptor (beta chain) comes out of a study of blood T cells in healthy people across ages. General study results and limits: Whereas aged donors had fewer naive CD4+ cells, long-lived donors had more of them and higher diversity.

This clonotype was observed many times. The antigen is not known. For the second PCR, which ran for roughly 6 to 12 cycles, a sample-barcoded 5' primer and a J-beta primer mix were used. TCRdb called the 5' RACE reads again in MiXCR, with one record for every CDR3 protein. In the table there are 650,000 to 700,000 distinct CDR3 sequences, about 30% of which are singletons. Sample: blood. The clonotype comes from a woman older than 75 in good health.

CDR3 sequence (DNA): TGTGCCAGCAGCCAATGGGACTCCCCAGATACGCAGTATTTT. As protein: CASSQWDSPDTQYF. The J gene is TRBJ2-3, the V gene TRBV4-2, with D maybe TRBD2 (6 bases). The CDR3 extends over 14 amino acids. Germline V gene data show CDR1 as LGHNA and CDR2 as YNFKEQ. V lost 2 bases to trimming and J lost 4 bases, with 10 bases between them.